The rows below give T cell receptor beta chains drawn from one sample of a study of T cells in Graves' hyperthyroidism and ophthalmopathy. In TCRdb, the multiplex PCR reads were re-called with MiXCR into one record per CDR3 protein. This sample has about 550,000 distinct CDR3 sequences, with more than 20% found just once. Material for sequencing was blood. These receptors came from a man aged 18 to 30 with Graves' hyperthyroidism. Each CDR3 is given without its conserved first and last residue.

>12|TRBJ1-1|TRBV3-1
ASTPEWGDTEAF
>14|TRBJ2-4|TRBV7-9
ASSLLGQGAKNIKY
>13|TRBJ1-2|TRBV6-1
ASSRPGTGTYGYT
>12|TRBJ1-2|TRBV19
ASSIEGQNYGYT
>12|TRBJ1-3|TRBV6-5
ASSYSRNGNTIY
>17|TRBJ2-6|TRBV25-1
ASSEGVHGDYHGANVLT
>12|TRBJ2-7|TRBV28
ASSLSPVLYEQY
>13|TRBJ1-1|TRBV7-2
ASSLAEGLNTEAF
>11|TRBJ1-1|TRBV4-1
ASSPSETAEAF
>11|TRBJ1-2|TRBV20-1
SARSGVNYGYT